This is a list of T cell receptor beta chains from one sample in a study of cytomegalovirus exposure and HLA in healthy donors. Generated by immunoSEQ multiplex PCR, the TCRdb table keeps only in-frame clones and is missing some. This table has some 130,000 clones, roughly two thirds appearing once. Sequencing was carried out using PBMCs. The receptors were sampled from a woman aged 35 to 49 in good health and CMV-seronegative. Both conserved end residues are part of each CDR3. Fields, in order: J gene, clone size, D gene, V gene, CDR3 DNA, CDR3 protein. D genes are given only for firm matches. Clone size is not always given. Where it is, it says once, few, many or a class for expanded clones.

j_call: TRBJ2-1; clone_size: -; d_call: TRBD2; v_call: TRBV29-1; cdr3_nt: TGCAGCGTAAATAGCGGGGGGGCCTTTCGTGAGCAGTTCTTC; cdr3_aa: CSVNSGGAFREQFF
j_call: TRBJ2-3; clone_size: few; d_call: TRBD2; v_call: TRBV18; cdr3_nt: TGTGCCAGCTCACCAGTATCTAGCGGGGGGGCCATTTCGGAGGCAGATACGCAGTATTTT; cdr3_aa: CASSPVSSGGAISEADTQYF
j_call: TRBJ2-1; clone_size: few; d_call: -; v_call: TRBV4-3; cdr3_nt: TGCGCCAGCAGCCAAGAATGGGGGGGCTCTAGCGATGAGCAGTTCTTC; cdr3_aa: CASSQEWGGSSDEQFF
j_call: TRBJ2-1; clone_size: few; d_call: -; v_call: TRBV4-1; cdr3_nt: TGCGCCAGCAGCCAAGATTTCGGGGGAGAGCAGTTCTTC; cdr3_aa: CASSQDFGGEQFF
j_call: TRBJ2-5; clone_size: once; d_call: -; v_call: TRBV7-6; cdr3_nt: TGTGCCAGCAGCTTAACTAGTAGCGACGTGGAGACCCAGTACTTC; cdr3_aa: CASSLTSSDVETQYF
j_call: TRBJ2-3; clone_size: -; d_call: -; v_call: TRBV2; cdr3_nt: TGTGCCAGTTCACAGACGACCCGCACAGATACGCAGTATTTT; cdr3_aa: CASSQTTRTDTQYF
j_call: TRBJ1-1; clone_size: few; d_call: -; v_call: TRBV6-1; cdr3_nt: TGTGCCAGCAGTATGCTTGCGGGTTCTAACACTGAAGCTTTCTTT; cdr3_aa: CASSMLAGSNTEAFF
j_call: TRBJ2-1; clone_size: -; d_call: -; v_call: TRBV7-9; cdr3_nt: TGTGCCAGCAGCTTTCCTAGCAGGAATGAGCAGTTCTTC; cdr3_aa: CASSFPSRNEQFF
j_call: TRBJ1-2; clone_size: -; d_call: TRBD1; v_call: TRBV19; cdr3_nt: TGTGCCAGTAGTATAACTGGGACAGGGCTCTATGGCTACACCTTC; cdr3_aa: CASSITGTGLYGYTF
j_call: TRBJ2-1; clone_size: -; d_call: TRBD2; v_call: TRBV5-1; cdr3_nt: TGCGCCAGCAGCCTACTAGCGGGCATACTAGACAATGAGCAGTTCTTC; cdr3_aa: CASSLLAGILDNEQFF
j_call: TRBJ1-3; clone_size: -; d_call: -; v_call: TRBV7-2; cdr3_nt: TGTGCCAGCAGCTCATTTCAGGGGTCCGGAAACACCATATATTTT; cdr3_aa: CASSSFQGSGNTIYF
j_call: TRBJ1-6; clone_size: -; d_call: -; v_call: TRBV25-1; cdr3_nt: TGTGCCAGCCGTACAGGAAGCTCCTATAATTCACCCCTCCACTTT; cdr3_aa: CASRTGSSYNSPLHF
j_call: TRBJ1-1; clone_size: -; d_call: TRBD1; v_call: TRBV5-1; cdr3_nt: TGCGCCAGTGGGGGGGACAGGGGGAACACTGAAGCTTTCTTT; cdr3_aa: CASGGDRGNTEAFF
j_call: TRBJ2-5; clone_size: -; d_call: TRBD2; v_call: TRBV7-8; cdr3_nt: TGTGCCAGCAGACAGGATCCCGGGACTAGCGGAGAGACCCAGTACTTC; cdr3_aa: CASRQDPGTSGETQYF
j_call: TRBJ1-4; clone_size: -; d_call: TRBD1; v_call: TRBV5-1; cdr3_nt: TGCGCCAGCAGCCCTGGCGGGACAGGGGTTAATGAAAAACTGTTTTTT; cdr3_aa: CASSPGGTGVNEKLFF
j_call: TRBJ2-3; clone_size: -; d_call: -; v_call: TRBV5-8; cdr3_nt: TGTGCCAGCAGCTTGGCCGGGCTAGCCCTTGGGTTAGATACGCAGTATTTT; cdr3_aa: CASSLAGLALGLDTQYF
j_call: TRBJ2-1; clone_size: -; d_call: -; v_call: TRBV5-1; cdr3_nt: TGCGCCAGCAGCTCCCAATCCCCGCTAGACAATGAGCAGTTCTTC; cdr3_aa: CASSSQSPLDNEQFF
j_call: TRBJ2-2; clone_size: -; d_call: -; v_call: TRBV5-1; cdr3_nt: TGCGCCAGCAGCCTCCGGCAAGGAGCCACGAACACCGGGGAGCTGTTTTTT; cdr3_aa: CASSLRQGATNTGELFF
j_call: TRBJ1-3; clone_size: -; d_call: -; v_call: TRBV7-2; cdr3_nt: TGTGCCAGCAGCTTAGAACCGGGGGGCGGCACCATATATTTT; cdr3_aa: CASSLEPGGGTIYF
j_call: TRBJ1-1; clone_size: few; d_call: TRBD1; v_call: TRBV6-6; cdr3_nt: TGTGCCAGCAGCCCACGACAGGGGGCGTGGGGAACTGAAGCTTTCTTT; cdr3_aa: CASSPRQGAWGTEAFF
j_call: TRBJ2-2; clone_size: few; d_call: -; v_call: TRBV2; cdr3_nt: TGTGCCAGCCTGAGGGCCGGATTCACCGGGGAGCTGTTTTTT; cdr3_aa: CASLRAGFTGELFF
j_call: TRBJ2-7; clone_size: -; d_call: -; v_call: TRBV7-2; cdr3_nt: TGTGCCAGCCTCTTTACCCGGGGTGAGCAGTACTTC; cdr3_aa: CASLFTRGEQYF
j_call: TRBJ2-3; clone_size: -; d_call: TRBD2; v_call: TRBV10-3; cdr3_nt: TGTGCCATCAGCGATACTAGCGCGAGCACAGATACGCAGTATTTT; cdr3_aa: CAISDTSASTDTQYF
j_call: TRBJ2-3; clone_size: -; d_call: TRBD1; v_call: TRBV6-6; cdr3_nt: TGTGCCAGCAGTTCGATAGACAGGGGCCCAGATACGCAGTATTTT; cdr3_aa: CASSSIDRGPDTQYF